This T cell receptor (beta chain) derives from a study of T cell changes during pregnancy in multiple sclerosis. Germline V CDR1 and CDR2: MDHEN, SYDVKM. CDR3 size: 14 residues. With 3 bases removed from V and 7 bases from J, the gap between germline ends came to 13 bases. Profiled with immunoSEQ multiplex PCR; TCRdb holds only in-frame clones, not every one. The data contain 100,000 or so clones, around 93% of them singletons. The chain combines TRBV28 with TRBJ1-5; tentatively, D is TRBD1 (6 bases). The sequence derives from a female donor with multiple sclerosis, enrolled in a pregnancy study. This specimen was peripheral blood, taken before pregnancy. CDR3 protein: CASSFAQGIQPQHF. DNA for the CDR3: TGTGCCAGCAGTTTCGCACAGGGAATACAGCCCCAGCATTTT.